Listed below are T cell receptor beta chains from one sample, sequenced in a study of T cells in Graves' hyperthyroidism and ophthalmopathy. TCRdb reanalysed the multiplex PCR reads using MiXCR and keeps one entry per CDR3 protein. The data hold 300,000 to 450,000 distinct CDR3 sequences, with around 25% observed a single time. The material sequenced was blood. The receptors originated from a man aged 45-65 years with Graves' hyperthyroidism. The CDR3 runs from the conserved cysteine through the conserved F or W. D genes are given only for firm matches. Clone size appears in some rows only: once, few, many, or a class for an expanded clone.

j_gene	abundance	d_gene	v_gene	CDR3aa	CDR3nt
TRBJ2-3	-	-	TRBV7-3	CASSLGTHTTDTQYF	TGTGCCAGCAGCTTGGGGACACATACCACAGATACGCAGTATTTT
TRBJ2-7	-	-	TRBV7-3	CASSLKESRKADYEQYF	TGTGCCAGCAGTCTTAAGGAATCTCGGAAAGCGGACTACGAGCAGTACTTC
TRBJ1-1	-	-	TRBV6-1	CASSEAGGATEAFF	TGTGCCAGCAGTGAAGCGGGGGGAGCCACTGAAGCTTTCTTT
TRBJ2-3	once	TRBD2	TRBV29-1	CSDGLAGEGTQYF	TGCAGCGACGGACTAGCGGGAGAGGGTACGCAGTATTTT
TRBJ2-3	many	-	TRBV5-1	CASSKRVGDLDTQYF	TGCGCCAGCAGCAAGAGAGTCGGCGACCTAGATACGCAGTATTTT
TRBJ2-1	few	TRBD1	TRBV5-1	CASSWTGPEQFF	TGCGCCAGCAGCTGGACAGGCCCAGAGCAGTTCTTC
TRBJ2-7	-	-	TRBV29-1	CSVGQLTTYEQYF	TGCAGCGTTGGACAGCTTACCACCTACGAGCAGTACTTC
TRBJ1-1	-	-	TRBV18	CASSENQGNTEAFF	TGTGCCAGCTCAGAGAACCAGGGGAACACTGAAGCTTTCTTT
TRBJ2-1	many	TRBD2	TRBV7-8	CASSLSPGGNEQFF	TGTGCCAGCAGCTTATCCCCGGGAGGGAATGAGCAGTTCTTC
TRBJ2-7	many	TRBD1	TRBV5-6	CASSLGTGGIHEQYF	TGTGCCAGCAGCTTAGGGACAGGGGGTATACACGAGCAGTACTTC
TRBJ1-1	many	TRBD1	TRBV12-3/TRBV12-4	CASSSGGASNTEAFF	TGTGCCAGCAGTTCAGGGGGCGCGTCGAACACTGAAGCTTTCTTT
TRBJ2-1	many	-	TRBV5-1	CASSPGNEQFF	TGCGCCAGCAGCCCGGGTAATGAGCAGTTCTTC
TRBJ2-7	many	-	TRBV6-1	CASSLGPSYEQYF	TGTGCCAGCAGCCTTGGTCCTTCCTACGAGCAGTACTTC
TRBJ2-7	-	TRBD2	TRBV5-1	CASSWGPGTSDEQYF	TGCGCCAGCAGCTGGGGGCCCGGGACTAGTGACGAGCAGTACTTC
TRBJ1-3	few	-	TRBV7-2	CASSSSPGSGNTIYF	TGTGCCAGCAGCTCCAGCCCGGGCTCTGGAAACACCATATATTTT
TRBJ2-1	-	-	TRBV7-2	CASSAATISYNEQFF	TGTGCCAGCAGCGCAGCGACTATTTCCTACAATGAGCAGTTCTTC
TRBJ1-2	-	-	TRBV29-1	CSAGAGLNYGYTF	TGCAGCGCTGGGGCCGGTTTGAACTATGGCTACACCTTC
TRBJ2-6	many	-	TRBV30	CAWSAGGANVLTF	TGTGCCTGGAGTGCAGGCGGGGCCAACGTCCTGACTTTC
TRBJ1-2	once	TRBD1	TRBV19	CASSIILAGGMNYGYTF	TGTGCCAGTAGTATAATCCTGGCAGGGGGCATGAACTATGGCTACACCTTC
TRBJ2-7	few	TRBD1	TRBV18	CASSPGTGGGEQYF	TGTGCCAGCTCACCAGGGACAGGGGGCGGCGAGCAGTACTTC
TRBJ2-1	-	TRBD2	TRBV10-3	CAIKAGLAASSYNEQFF	TGTGCCATCAAGGCTGGACTAGCGGCGAGCTCCTACAATGAGCAGTTCTTC
TRBJ2-1	once	TRBD2	TRBV7-3	CASSLISSGRENEQFF	TGTGCCAGCAGCTTAATATCTAGCGGGAGGGAGAATGAGCAGTTCTTC
TRBJ2-3	few	TRBD1	TRBV20-1	CSATTGGLSTDTQYF	TGCAGTGCTACCACAGGGGGCCTTAGCACAGATACGCAGTATTTT
TRBJ1-5	few	-	TRBV19	CASSIGVGNQPQHF	TGTGCCAGTAGTATAGGGGTTGGCAATCAGCCCCAGCATTTT
TRBJ2-5	many	-	TRBV12-3/TRBV12-4	CASSLPPKETQYF	TGTGCCAGCAGTTTACCCCCAAAAGAGACCCAGTACTTC
TRBJ2-1	-	TRBD2	TRBV6-5	CASSLTRTSGRPNVHEQFF	TGTGCCAGCAGTTTGACCAGGACTAGCGGGAGGCCTAACGTACATGAGCAGTTCTTC
TRBJ2-1	many	-	TRBV11-2	CASSEARRVGEQFF	TGTGCCAGCAGCGAAGCCCGCAGGGTCGGTGAGCAGTTCTTC
TRBJ2-4	-	-	TRBV5-1	CASSLVAAESIQYF	TGCGCCAGCAGCTTGGTGGCGGCCGAGTCCATTCAGTACTTC
TRBJ1-3	-	-	TRBV2	CASRSEQGSGNTIYF	TGTGCCAGCAGGTCCGAACAGGGTTCTGGAAACACCATATATTTT
TRBJ2-3	many	-	TRBV7-9	CASSLSVGATPSNTDTQYF	TGTGCCAGCAGCTTAAGCGTTGGGGCCACCCCTTCGAACACAGATACGCAGTATTTT
TRBJ1-2	few	-	TRBV20-1	CSARDLTPTDTSYGYTF	TGCAGTGCTAGAGACTTGACTCCGACGGATACATCTTATGGCTACACCTTC
TRBJ2-7	-	-	TRBV28	CASSLPGPIFGDEQYF	TGTGCCAGCAGTTTACCGGGACCTATATTCGGCGACGAGCAGTACTTC
TRBJ2-3	-	-	TRBV7-2	CASQFPGDTQYF	TGTGCCTCCCAATTCCCGGGAGATACGCAGTATTTT
TRBJ1-5	few	-	TRBV11-2	CASSLARGVNQPQHF	TGTGCCAGCAGCTTAGCCAGGGGAGTGAATCAGCCCCAGCATTTT
TRBJ2-7	few	-	TRBV19	CASSIASTYEQYF	TGTGCCAGTAGTATCGCCAGCACCTACGAGCAGTACTTC
TRBJ2-1	many	TRBD1	TRBV6-1	CASIHLNPGQGYEQFF	TGTGCCAGCATCCATCTGAATCCGGGACAGGGATATGAGCAGTTCTTC
TRBJ2-5	many	TRBD1	TRBV24-1	CATSDVTGAQETQYF	TGTGCCACCAGTGATGTGACAGGGGCTCAAGAGACCCAGTACTTC
TRBJ1-2	-	TRBD1	TRBV29-1	CSVVGDRGRGGYTF	TGCAGCGTTGTGGGGGACAGGGGGCGAGGTGGCTACACCTTC
TRBJ1-5	-	-	TRBV2	CASREGLSNQPQHF	TGTGCCAGCCGGGAGGGGTTAAGCAATCAGCCCCAGCATTTT
TRBJ2-5	many	TRBD1	TRBV27	CASRDRDKETQYF	TGTGCCAGCAGGGACAGGGATAAAGAGACCCAGTACTTC
TRBJ1-5	-	-	TRBV28	CASSHLGQKRSNQPQHF	TGTGCCAGCAGCCACCTAGGACAGAAGCGTAGCAATCAGCCCCAGCATTTT
TRBJ2-7	-	-	TRBV7-9	CASSQDGGAYEQYF	TGTGCCAGCAGCCAGGACGGCGGTGCCTACGAGCAGTACTTC